Each of the 20 T cell receptor beta chains below was sequenced from the same sample in a study of cytomegalovirus exposure and HLA in healthy donors (dated by TCRdb to about 2017). Libraries were built with the immunoSEQ multiplex PCR assay. A mixture of 60 forward primers for TCR Vbeta segments and 13 reverse primers for TCR Jbeta segments was used in the multiplex PCR. TCRdb holds this immuneACCESS table with in-frame rearrangements only. Some clones are missing; in checked studies, unresolved V genes explain under half, and the rest has no known cause. This sample holds about 100,000 clones; around 74% were observed only once. 13% to 15% of the sample is held by the ten biggest clonotypes. Sequenced: PBMCs. The receptors were sampled from a woman aged 65 to 85 in good health and CMV-seropositive.

The chain is built from TRBV18 and TRBJ2-1, with D uncertain. The CDR3 runs 15 residues. Trimming stripped 2 bases from V and 8 bases from J, with 16 bases between. Germline V gene sequence: CDR1 KGHSH, CDR2 LQKENI. CDR3: CASSPSAAPTDEQFF. CDR3 DNA: TGTGCCAGCTCACCAAGCGCGGCCCCTACGGATGAGCAGTTCTTC. Full variable domain (rest looked up from reference TRBV18 and TRBJ2-1): NAGVMQNPRHLVRRRGQEARLRCSPMKGHSHVYWYRQLPEEGLKFMVYLQKENIIDESGMPKERFSAEFPKEGPSILRIQQVVRGDSAAYFCASSPSAAPTDEQFFGPGTRLTVL.

This clone was found once. The rearrangement links TRBV27 to TRBJ2-7, with 11 bases that match TRBD2. This CDR3 spans 17 amino acids. J lost 0 bases, V lost 5 bases, and 9 bases had no gene match. The V gene's germline CDR1 is MNHEY and CDR2 SMNVEV (reference sequence). The chain's CDR3 is CASSSHEGLAASYEQYF. The CDR3 DNA reads TGTGCCAGCAGTAGCCATGAGGGACTAGCGGCCTCCTACGAGCAGTACTTC.

The gene calls are TRBV19 and TRBJ1-5, with 9 bases matching TRBD1. Germline lookup yields CDR1 LNHDA and CDR2 SQIVND (reference sequence). CDR3 length: 13 residues. Trimming took 9 bases from V and 7 from J; bases not matched to a gene: 7. This CDR3 reads CASWGQGDQPQHF. CDR3 coding DNA: TGTGCCAGCTGGGGACAGGGTGACCAGCCCCAGCATTTT. Variable domain in full (rest from reference TRBV19 and TRBJ1-5): DGGITQSPKYLFRKEGQNVTLSCEQNLNHDAMYWYRQDPGQGLRLIYYSQIVNDFQKGDIAEGYSVSREKKESFPLTVTSAQKNPTAFYLCASWGQGDQPQHFGDGTRLSIL.

This clone was seen a single time. The rearrangement uses TRBV7-9 and TRBJ2-7; TRBD1 matches 8 bases. The CDR3 is made up of 14 amino acids. V dropped 4 bases and J dropped 4; count of bases not matched to a gene: 6. Germline assignment: CDR1 SEHNR and CDR2 FQNEAQ (reference sequence). The CDR3 DNA reads as TGTGCCAGCAGCTCCTCCAGGGGGCTGTACGAGCAGTACTTC. It is translated as CASSSSRGLYEQYF.

The CDR3 is CASSLGRGNNSPLHF. CDR3 nucleotide sequence: TGTGCCAGCAGCTTAGGTAGGGGGAATAATTCACCCCTCCACTTT. The genes are TRBV7-9 and TRBJ1-6; D may be TRBD1 (6 bases). This CDR3 spans 15 amino acids. Germline CDR1 is SEHNR and CDR2 is FQNEAQ (reference sequence). Trimming took off 1 base at V and 5 bases at J, with 9 bases between the two ends.

In this sample, this clone turned up a few times. The genes are TRBV5-1 and TRBJ1-3; D perhaps matches TRBD1 (5 bases). Germline loops: CDR1 SGHRS, CDR2 YFSETQ. The CDR3 consists of 19 residues. The germline V and J ends were trimmed by 0 bases and 0 bases, with 19 bases remaining between them. The CDR3 is CASSLGPPSTVFSGNTIYF. DNA of the CDR3: TGCGCCAGCAGCTTGGGACCCCCTTCGACAGTTTTCTCTGGAAACACCATATATTTT.

This clone was recorded only once. V usage is TRBV6-5 and J usage is TRBJ1-3; no clear D. The CDR3 is 16 amino acids. CDR1 is MNHEY and CDR2 is SVGAGI in the germline V gene. Trimming removed 0 bases from V and 4 bases from J, with 13 bases in between. The CDR3 DNA is TGTGCCAGCAGTTACTCGACTATGGGAACCGGAAACACCATATATTTT. This translates into CASSYSTMGTGNTIYF.

This chain uses TRBV30 with TRBJ2-7; 14 bases line up with TRBD2. The length of the CDR3 is 14 residues. Looked up from germline, CDR1 is GTSNPN and CDR2 is SVGIG (reference sequence). J lost 7 bases, V lost 3 bases, and 5 bases had no gene match. The CDR3 loop is CAWSRLAGGLEQYF. CDR3 in DNA: TGTGCCTGGAGCAGACTAGCGGGAGGGCTTGAGCAGTACTTC.

With respect to this clone: The junction differs from germline at one of its ends, possibly a read error. This CDR3 is also generated by other DNA sequences in the sample. The chain joins TRBV23-1 to TRBJ2-3; 7 nucleotides align to TRBD1. TRBV23-1 is designated an ORF whose function remains uncertain. The CDR3 length is 13 residues. CDR3 sequence (DNA): TGCGCCAGTAGTCGCAGGGGGAGCTTCCCGCAGTATTTT. Its protein is CASSRRGSFPQYF.

This clone was counted a few times. V usage is TRBV6-6 and J usage is TRBJ1-3; D may be TRBD1 (5 bases). Between the trimmed V and J ends, which lost 0 bases and 2 bases, there was a span of 8 bases. The CDR3 has 15 residues. Germline CDR1 reads MNHNY; CDR2 reads SVGAGI (reference sequence). The CDR3 spells CASSYSTGAGNTIYF. CDR3 nucleotide sequence: TGTGCCAGCAGTTACTCGACGGGGGCTGGAAACACCATATATTTT.

The rearrangement links TRBV19 to TRBJ1-2; TRBD1 might be the D (6 bases). With 8 bases removed from V and 6 bases from J, the gap between germline ends came to 16 bases. In germline, CDR1 is LNHDA, CDR2 SQIVND (reference sequence). The CDR3 has 13 residues. CDR3 nucleotides: TGTGCCAGTCGGGACATCCTACGGCATGGCTACACCTTC. Translating gives CASRDILRHGYTF.

This chain links TRBV29-1 with TRBJ2-5, with unresolved D. The J call may be mistaken, given a closer DNA end match to TRBJ2-7. CDR3 length: 14 amino acids. CDR1 is SQVTM, CDR2 ANQGSEA, per germline. DNA of the CDR3: TGCAGCGTTGAAGTGGGCAGGAACCTCTACGAGCAGTACTTC. Translation: CSVEVGRNLYEQYF.

The V and J genes are TRBV6-6 and TRBJ2-5, with a possible D match to TRBD2 (6 bases). The CDR3 length is 13 residues. V was trimmed by 6 bases and J by 2 bases, leaving 10 bases between them. Germline CDR1 MNHNY, CDR2 SVGAGI (reference sequence). The CDR3 sequence: CASRLGLQETQYF. The CDR3 DNA follows: TGTGCCAGCAGGCTAGGACTACAAGAGACCCAGTACTTC.

V is TRBV18 and J is TRBJ1-2; TRBD1 aligns across 9 bases. From germline, CDR1 is KGHSH and CDR2 LQKENI. The junction had 1 base not matched to a gene; V was cut back by 2 bases and J by 6 bases. The length of the CDR3 is 13 residues. The CDR3 loop is CASSPGTGNGYTF. For the CDR3, the DNA is TGTGCCAGCTCACCAGGGACAGGGAATGGCTACACCTTC.

The chain joins TRBV6-6 to TRBJ1-5; TRBD1 might be the D (5 bases). The V end lost 0 bases, the J end lost 4 bases, and 10 bases lay between the germline ends. The CDR3 extends over 15 amino acids. Per the germline V gene, CDR1 is MNHNY and CDR2 is SVGAGI (reference sequence). The CDR3 protein is CASSYSSRDNQPQHF. In DNA, the CDR3 is TGTGCCAGCAGTTACTCGAGCAGGGATAATCAGCCCCAGCATTTT.

This clone has just one count. This chain joins TRBV5-1 and TRBJ1-6; D call uncertain. CDR1 and CDR2 (germline): SGHRS, YFSETQ. The CDR3 length is 14 residues. Trimming cost V 2 bases and J 2 bases, with 5 bases left between them. CDR3 residues: CASSLTTYNSPLHF. The CDR3 DNA reads TGCGCCAGCAGCTTAACAACCTATAATTCACCCCTCCACTTT.

This chain joins TRBV2 and TRBJ2-1; no clear D gene. The CDR3 has 12 amino acids. From germline, CDR1 is SNHLY and CDR2 FYNNEI. V gave up 1 base and J gave up 7 bases, with 5 bases separating them. CDR3 loop: CASSEVSNEQFF. For the CDR3, the DNA is TGTGCCAGCAGTGAAGTGAGTAATGAGCAGTTCTTC.

The chain links TRBV6-1 to TRBJ1-1, with 8 nucleotides matching TRBD1. The CDR3 is made up of 14 amino acids. Germline trimming cut 6 bases from V and 4 bases from J; bases unmatched to any gene: 7. Looked up from germline, CDR1 is MNHNS and CDR2 is SASEGT. The CDR3 protein is CASRPQGVGTEAFF. The CDR3 region has the DNA TGTGCCAGCAGACCACAGGGGGTGGGCACTGAAGCTTTCTTT.

The V call is TRBV7-6, the J call TRBJ2-1; 11 bases line up with TRBD1. CDR3 size: 15 residues. V was pared by 5 bases and J by 8 bases, with 8 bases of the junction left unmatched. Germline loops: CDR1 SGHVS, CDR2 FNYEAQ. The CDR3 nucleotides read TGTGCCAGCAGCAAGGGGACAGGGGGGATCGATGAGCAGTTCTTC. It is translated as CASSKGTGGIDEQFF.

Comment on this clone: The sample carries other DNA sequences with the same CDR3. The chain recombines TRBV28 with TRBJ2-2, with TRBD2 matching 10 bases. In germline, CDR1 is MDHEN, CDR2 SYDVKM. Trimming cost V 5 bases and J 4 bases; bases outside gene matches: 7. This CDR3 spans 16 amino acids. Here the CDR3 reads CASSLGLADFTGELFF. In DNA form, the CDR3 reads TGTGCCAGCAGTCTAGGACTAGCGGATTTCACCGGGGAGCTGTTTTTT.